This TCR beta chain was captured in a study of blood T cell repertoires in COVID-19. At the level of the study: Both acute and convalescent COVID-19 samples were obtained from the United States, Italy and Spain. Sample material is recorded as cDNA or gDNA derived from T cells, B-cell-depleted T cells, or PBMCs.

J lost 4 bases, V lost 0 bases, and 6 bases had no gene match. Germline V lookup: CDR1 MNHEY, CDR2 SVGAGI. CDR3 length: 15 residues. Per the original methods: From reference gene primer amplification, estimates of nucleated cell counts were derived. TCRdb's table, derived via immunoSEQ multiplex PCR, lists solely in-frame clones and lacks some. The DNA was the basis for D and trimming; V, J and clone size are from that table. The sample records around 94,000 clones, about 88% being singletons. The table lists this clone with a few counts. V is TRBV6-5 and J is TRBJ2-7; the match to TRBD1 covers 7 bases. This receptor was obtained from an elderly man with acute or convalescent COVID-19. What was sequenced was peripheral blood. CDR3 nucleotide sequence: TGTGCCAGCAGTTACTCGTCGCAGGGGGTATACGAGCAGTACTTC. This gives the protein CASSYSSQGVYEQYF.